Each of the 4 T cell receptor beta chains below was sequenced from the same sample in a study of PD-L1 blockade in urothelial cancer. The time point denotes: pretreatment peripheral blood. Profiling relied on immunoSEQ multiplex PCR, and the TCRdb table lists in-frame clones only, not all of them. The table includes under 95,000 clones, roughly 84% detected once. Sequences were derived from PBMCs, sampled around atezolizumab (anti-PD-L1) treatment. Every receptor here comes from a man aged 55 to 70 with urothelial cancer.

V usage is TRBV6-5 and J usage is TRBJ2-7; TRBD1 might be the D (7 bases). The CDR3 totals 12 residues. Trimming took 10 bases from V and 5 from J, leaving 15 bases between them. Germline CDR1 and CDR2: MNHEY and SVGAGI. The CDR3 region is CATTGRGDEQYF. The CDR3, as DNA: TGTGCCACCACAGGCAGGGGGGACGAGCAGTACTTC.

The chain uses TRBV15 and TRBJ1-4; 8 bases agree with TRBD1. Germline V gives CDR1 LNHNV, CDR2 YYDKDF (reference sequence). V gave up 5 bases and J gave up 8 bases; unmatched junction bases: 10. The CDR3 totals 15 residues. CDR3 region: CATSFRQGMREKLFF. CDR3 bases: TGTGCCACCAGCTTCCGACAGGGGATGCGAGAAAAACTGTTTTTT.

The CDR3 DNA is TGTGCCAGCAGCCCCCGACTAGCGGGGGGCCCAGCATACTTC. Residues: CASSPRLAGGPAYF. This chain joins TRBV9 and TRBJ2-7; TRBD2 agrees at 13 bases. V was clipped by 4 bases and J by 13 bases; unmatched bases: 11. The CDR3 is made up of 14 amino acids. Germline V CDR1 and CDR2: SGDLS, YYNGEE.

The CDR3 DNA is TGTGCCAGCGCCGGGACTAGCGGGACGACCCAGTACTTC. This codes for CASAGTSGTTQYF. This chain links TRBV6-5 with TRBJ2-7, with TRBD2 matching over 13 bases. The assigned J gene may be wrong: the sequence end matches TRBJ2-5 better. The CDR3 has 13 residues. The germline gives CDR1 MNHEY, CDR2 SVGAGI.